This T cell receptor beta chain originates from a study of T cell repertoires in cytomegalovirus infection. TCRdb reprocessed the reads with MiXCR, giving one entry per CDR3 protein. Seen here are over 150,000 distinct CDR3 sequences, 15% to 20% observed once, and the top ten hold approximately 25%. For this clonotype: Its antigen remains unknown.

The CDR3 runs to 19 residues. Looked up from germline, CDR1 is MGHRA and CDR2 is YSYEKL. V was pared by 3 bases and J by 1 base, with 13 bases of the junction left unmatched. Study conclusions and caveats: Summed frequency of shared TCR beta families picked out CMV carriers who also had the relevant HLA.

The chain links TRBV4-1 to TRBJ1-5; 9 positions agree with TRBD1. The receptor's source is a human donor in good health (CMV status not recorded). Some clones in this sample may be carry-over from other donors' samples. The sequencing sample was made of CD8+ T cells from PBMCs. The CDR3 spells CASSQGPGQGFISNQPQHF. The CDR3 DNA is TGCGCCAGCAGCCAGGGACCGGGACAGGGCTTTATCAGCAATCAGCCCCAGCATTTT.